This TCR beta chain was recorded in a study of beta chain features in type 1 diabetes. Investigators reverse transcribed all isolated RNA, so they sequenced expressed TCRB transcripts. The repertoire was sequenced with immunoSEQ multiplex PCR; TCRdb's copy has only in-frame clones and lacks some. The repertoire consists of 300,000 to 400,000 clones, with 9.6% occurring once and the leading ten covering about 0.6%. Study-level findings and limits: When Type 1 diabetes patients were examined, their TCRB CDR3s proved moderately but significantly shorter in all four CD4+ subsets.

At least ten counts were recorded for this clone. Its antigen is still unknown. CDR3 length: 15 residues. The junction had 7 bases not matched to a gene; V was cut back by 6 bases and J by 6 bases. Germline-derived CDR1 and CDR2 are KGHSH and LQKENI. Sequencing was performed on central memory CD4+ T cells from blood. This TCR came from a man aged 30 to 39 with type 1 diabetes. The rearrangement links TRBV18 to TRBJ2-7; TRBD2 matches 14 bases. CDR3 DNA: TGTGCCAGCTCCCAGGGACTAGCGGGAGTTATCGAGCAGTACTTC. It encodes CASSQGLAGVIEQYF.